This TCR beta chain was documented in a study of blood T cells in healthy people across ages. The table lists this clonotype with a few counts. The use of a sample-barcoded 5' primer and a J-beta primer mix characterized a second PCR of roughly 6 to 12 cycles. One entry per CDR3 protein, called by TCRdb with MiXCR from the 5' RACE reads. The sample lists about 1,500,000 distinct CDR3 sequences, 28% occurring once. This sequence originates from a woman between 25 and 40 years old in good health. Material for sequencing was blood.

CDR3 sequence reads: CASSLRQFYGYTF. The CDR3 nucleotides read TGTGCCAGCAGCTTACGACAGTTCTATGGCTACACCTTC. V usage is TRBV7-2 and J usage is TRBJ1-2; tentatively, D is TRBD1 (5 bases). Germline CDR1 reads SGHTA; CDR2 reads FQGNSA. The CDR3 runs to 13 residues. Between the trimmed V and J ends, which lost 2 bases and 4 bases, there was a span of 8 bases.